This is a list of T cell receptor beta chains from one sample in a study of T-cell memory formation after mild COVID-19. TCRdb re-analysed the 5' RACE reads in MiXCR, keeping a single row per CDR3 protein. The sample records approximately 110,000 distinct CDR3 sequences, 22% being singletons. Input material: PBMCs or a T cell subset sorted from them (not recorded which). These receptors were collected from a man between 18 and 35 years old who had mild COVID-19 (a few samples of this study predate the infection). Cell type and time point are not known. Each CDR3 is given with its conserved first and last residue. The order of the fields is CDR3 length, clone size, J gene, V gene, D gene, CDR3 DNA, CDR3 protein. D genes are given only for firm matches. The size field is filled for only some rows; it gives once, few, many or a size class.

length: 13
size: -
J: TRBJ1-6
V: TRBV27
D: TRBD1
DNA: TGTGCCAGCAGTAGGGGGCGAAATTTACCCCTCCACTTT
CDR3: CASSRGRNLPLHF

length: 18
size: many
J: TRBJ2-1
V: TRBV7-2
D: TRBD2
DNA: TGTGCCAGCAGCCGCTCTAGCGGGAAAATGAGCTCCTACAATGAGCAGTTCTTC
CDR3: CASSRSSGKMSSYNEQFF

length: 15
size: few
J: TRBJ1-1
V: TRBV7-9
D: -
DNA: TGTGCCAGCAGCTCCCGCAGGACCCTGAACACTGAAGCTTTCTTT
CDR3: CASSSRRTLNTEAFF

length: 14
size: few
J: TRBJ2-7
V: TRBV2
D: -
DNA: TGTGCCAGCAGTGCCCCACGGGGTTGGAACGAGCAGTACTTC
CDR3: CASSAPRGWNEQYF

length: 14
size: -
J: TRBJ2-1
V: TRBV11-1
D: -
DNA: TGTGCCAGCAGCCTATACCCGGTGAGGGATGAGCAGTTCTTC
CDR3: CASSLYPVRDEQFF

length: 13
size: -
J: TRBJ2-3
V: TRBV9
D: -
DNA: TGTGCCAGCAGCGAACTCTCTGGGGATACGCAGTATTTT
CDR3: CASSELSGDTQYF

length: 16
size: many
J: TRBJ2-1
V: TRBV7-9
D: TRBD1
DNA: TGTGCCAGCAGCTTAGGCCGGACAGGGGGAGTCAATGAGCAGTTCTTC
CDR3: CASSLGRTGGVNEQFF

length: 15
size: many
J: TRBJ2-4
V: TRBV7-9
D: -
DNA: TGTGCCAGCAGGCCTAGTCGGGGGTCCAAAAACATTCAGTACTTC
CDR3: CASRPSRGSKNIQYF

length: 13
size: -
J: TRBJ2-7
V: TRBV29-1
D: -
DNA: TGCAGCGTCCGTACGGGCGGCGCTCAGGAGCAGTACTTC
CDR3: CSVRTGGAQEQYF

length: 15
size: -
J: TRBJ2-1
V: TRBV27
D: TRBD2
DNA: TGTGCCAGCAGTTTCGGACTAGCGGTGCACAATGAGCAGTTCTTC
CDR3: CASSFGLAVHNEQFF

length: 15
size: few
J: TRBJ2-2
V: TRBV7-9
D: -
DNA: TGTGCCAGCAGCGAGAACAGGGTAAACACCGGGGAGCTGTTTTTT
CDR3: CASSENRVNTGELFF

length: 15
size: few
J: TRBJ2-5
V: TRBV4-2
D: TRBD1
DNA: TGTGCCAGCAGCCAGGAGACAGGGCTAGGGGAGACCCAGTACTTC
CDR3: CASSQETGLGETQYF

length: 18
size: -
J: TRBJ2-3
V: TRBV28
D: -
DNA: TGTGCCAGCAGTTTATCTTCCCCCGGGCCCCGAATCCCAGATACGCAGTATTTT
CDR3: CASSLSSPGPRIPDTQYF

length: 15
size: -
J: TRBJ1-1
V: TRBV27
D: -
DNA: TGTGCCAGCAGTCCCGTTAGTTATGGGGGTACTGAAGCTTTCTTT
CDR3: CASSPVSYGGTEAFF

length: 20
size: -
J: TRBJ2-3
V: TRBV6-2/TRBV6-3
D: TRBD2
DNA: TGTGCCAGCAGGCTCCTAGCCCAGGGCCGACTAGCGGGGCTATCAGATACGCAGTATTTT
CDR3: CASRLLAQGRLAGLSDTQYF

length: 14
size: -
J: TRBJ2-5
V: TRBV10-3
D: -
DNA: TGTGCCATCAGTGAGTCGGGTCATTCAGAGACCCAGTACTTC
CDR3: CAISESGHSETQYF

length: 12
size: -
J: TRBJ1-1
V: TRBV9
D: TRBD1
DNA: TGTGCCAGCAGCGATATGACAGGGAAAGCTTTCTTT
CDR3: CASSDMTGKAFF

length: 12
size: many
J: TRBJ2-4
V: TRBV29-1
D: TRBD1
DNA: TGCAGCGCGGTGGGACAGGGTTTCATTCAGTACTTC
CDR3: CSAVGQGFIQYF

length: 15
size: -
J: TRBJ2-7
V: TRBV4-3
D: TRBD1
DNA: TGCGCCAGCAGCCGAGGGACAGCGGAGCAATACGAGCAGTACTTC
CDR3: CASSRGTAEQYEQYF

length: 15
size: few
J: TRBJ2-7
V: TRBV5-5
D: -
DNA: TGTGCCAGCAGCTCCCGGACTCCGGGCTCCTACGAGCAGTACTTC
CDR3: CASSSRTPGSYEQYF

length: 14
size: -
J: TRBJ2-5
V: TRBV15
D: TRBD2
DNA: TGTGCCACCAGCACCCCCGGGACTAGAGGGACCCAGTACTTC
CDR3: CATSTPGTRGTQYF

length: 15
size: -
J: TRBJ2-1
V: TRBV7-6
D: TRBD2
DNA: TGTGCCAGCAGGCCCACTAGCGGACCATACAATGAGCAGTTCTTC
CDR3: CASRPTSGPYNEQFF

length: 14
size: few
J: TRBJ2-2
V: TRBV9
D: TRBD1
DNA: TGTGCCAGCAGCATACAGGGGGTCACCGGGGAGCTGTTTTTT
CDR3: CASSIQGVTGELFF

length: 14
size: few
J: TRBJ1-2
V: TRBV9
D: TRBD1
DNA: TGTGCCAGCAGCGAGACAGGGGGGGACTATGGCTACACCTTC
CDR3: CASSETGGDYGYTF

length: 16
size: few
J: TRBJ1-5
V: TRBV21-1
D: -
DNA: TGTGCCAGCAGCTCTAGAATTCTAGGCGGCAATCAGCCCCAGCATTTT
CDR3: CASSSRILGGNQPQHF

length: 14
size: -
J: TRBJ2-5
V: TRBV6-2/TRBV6-3
D: -
DNA: TGTGCCAGCAGTTACCTGCAGGGTAAAGAGACCCAGTACTTC
CDR3: CASSYLQGKETQYF

length: 11
size: -
J: TRBJ2-4
V: TRBV29-1
D: -
DNA: TGCAGCTCCTTGGCCAAAAACATTCAGTACTTC
CDR3: CSSLAKNIQYF

length: 14
size: medium-sized
J: TRBJ2-5
V: TRBV27
D: -
DNA: TGTGCCAGCAGTTTAGACAGCACACAAGAGACCCAGTACTTC
CDR3: CASSLDSTQETQYF

length: 15
size: -
J: TRBJ2-5
V: TRBV29-1
D: TRBD1
DNA: TGCAGCGTTCCGGCGACAGGGTCTCTCATCGAGACCCAGTACTTC
CDR3: CSVPATGSLIETQYF

length: 16
size: -
J: TRBJ1-1
V: TRBV7-9
D: -
DNA: TGTGCCAGCAGCTTAGGGTTCGGGGGGGCGAACACTGAAGCTTTCTTT
CDR3: CASSLGFGGANTEAFF

length: 12
size: few
J: TRBJ2-2
V: TRBV29-1
D: -
DNA: TGCAGCGTTCCCGGGGGCACCGGGGAGCTGTTTTTT
CDR3: CSVPGGTGELFF

length: 16
size: -
J: TRBJ1-2
V: TRBV9
D: TRBD1
DNA: TGTGCCAGCAGCGAAAAAGCCGGGACAGCGATCTATGGCTACACCTTC
CDR3: CASSEKAGTAIYGYTF

length: 16
size: few
J: TRBJ1-2
V: TRBV7-9
D: -
DNA: TGTGCCAGCAGCTCTCAGGGGTCCTTCGCTAACTATGGCTACACCTTC
CDR3: CASSSQGSFANYGYTF

length: 15
size: -
J: TRBJ2-2
V: TRBV18
D: -
DNA: TGTGCCAGCTCACCGGAAGACGATGGGGCCGGGGAGCTGTTTTTT
CDR3: CASSPEDDGAGELFF

length: 14
size: -
J: TRBJ1-1
V: TRBV4-1
D: -
DNA: TGCGCCAGCAGCCCCCCGACAGGGAACACTGAAGCTTTCTTT
CDR3: CASSPPTGNTEAFF

length: 17
size: -
J: TRBJ2-2
V: TRBV6-2/TRBV6-3
D: TRBD2
DNA: TGTGCCAGCAGTTATAAGATCGGCGGGAGACACACCGGGGAGCTGTTTTTT
CDR3: CASSYKIGGRHTGELFF

length: 15
size: few
J: TRBJ2-3
V: TRBV2
D: TRBD2
DNA: TGTGCCAGCCCCCACACGCGGGGGGGTACAGATACGCAGTATTTT
CDR3: CASPHTRGGTDTQYF

length: 13
size: few
J: TRBJ1-4
V: TRBV7-3
D: -
DNA: TGTGCCAGCAGCCCCAGGGTTAATGAAAAACTGTTTTTT
CDR3: CASSPRVNEKLFF

length: 13
size: few
J: TRBJ1-2
V: TRBV5-5
D: -
DNA: TGTGCCAGCATAAGCAGTGGGCGAGGTGGCTACACCTTC
CDR3: CASISSGRGGYTF

length: 16
size: -
J: TRBJ2-7
V: TRBV12-3/TRBV12-4
D: -
DNA: TGTGCCAGCAGTGGCCGTTCTAGGCCGGACTCCTACGAGCAGTACTTC
CDR3: CASSGRSRPDSYEQYF

length: 16
size: -
J: TRBJ1-2
V: TRBV7-9
D: TRBD1
DNA: TGTGCCAGCAGCCCCACTCGAGGACAGGGTGGAGATGGCTACACCTTC
CDR3: CASSPTRGQGGDGYTF

length: 14
size: few
J: TRBJ2-1
V: TRBV27
D: TRBD2
DNA: TGTGCCAGCAGGCTAGCGGGGGGGATCAATGAGCAGTTCTTC
CDR3: CASRLAGGINEQFF

length: 13
size: -
J: TRBJ1-2
V: TRBV9
D: -
DNA: TGTGCCAGCAGCCCCCGCCTGGGGTATGGCTACACCTTC
CDR3: CASSPRLGYGYTF

length: 16
size: -
J: TRBJ2-1
V: TRBV11-2
D: -
DNA: TGTGCCAGCAGCTTGGTACAAGCATTATCCTACAATGAGCAGTTCTTC
CDR3: CASSLVQALSYNEQFF

length: 14
size: once
J: TRBJ1-2
V: TRBV7-2
D: -
DNA: TGTGCCAGCAGCTTAGGGGAATGGAACTATGGCTACACCTTC
CDR3: CASSLGEWNYGYTF

length: 13
size: few
J: TRBJ2-5
V: TRBV12-3/TRBV12-4
D: -
DNA: TGTGCCAGCAGCCCCCCAAGGGGAGAGACCCAGTACTTC
CDR3: CASSPPRGETQYF

length: 17
size: few
J: TRBJ2-7
V: TRBV13
D: TRBD2
DNA: TGTGCCAGCAACCTCCGGACTAGCGGGGGTTCTTCCTACGAGCAGTACTTC
CDR3: CASNLRTSGGSSYEQYF